This entry lists 3 T cell receptor beta chains sequenced from one sample in a study of vaccination effects on CD4 cells after COVID-19. Cells that had been cultured for approximately eleven days were the source of isolated CD4+ T cells. Participants each got two BNT162b2 or mRNA-1273 vaccine doses. The assay was immunoSEQ multiplex PCR, and TCRdb's table has in-frame clones only and misses some. The table shows tens of thousands of clones, with over 65% occurring only once. Which antigens these TCRs recognize remains unknown. The sample was CD4+ T cells from PBMCs cultured without peptide, taken after COVID-19 vaccination. These receptors all stem from a human donor who received a COVID-19 vaccine.

The V gene is TRBV2, the J gene TRBJ2-2; the match to TRBD1 covers 10 bases. The junction had 3 bases not matched to a gene; V was cut back by 4 bases and J by 7 bases. The CDR3 runs to 14 residues. Germline V lookup: CDR1 SNHLY, CDR2 FYNNEI. CDR3 region: CASSGQGAVGELFF. The CDR3 DNA sequence: TGTGCCAGCAGTGGACAGGGGGCTGTCGGGGAGCTGTTTTTT. Variable domain in full (rest from reference TRBV2 and TRBJ2-2): EPEVTQTPSHQVTQMGQEVILRCVPISNHLYFYWYRQILGQKVEFLVSFYNNEISEKSEIFDDQFSVERPDGSNFTLKIRSTKLEDSAMYFCASSGQGAVGELFFGEGSRLTVL.

The gene calls are TRBV4-1 and TRBJ1-2, with D maybe TRBD1 (5 bases). This CDR3 contains 16 residues. Germline CDR1 reads MGHRA; CDR2 reads YSYEKL. V was trimmed by 1 base and J by 1 base, leaving 13 bases between them. CDR3 amino acids: CASSQAGGGSNYGYTF. Here the CDR3 DNA reads TGCGCCAGCAGCCAAGCTGGGGGGGGGAGTAACTATGGCTACACCTTC.

The CDR3 sequence is CASSVAQGNTEAFF. The DNA for the CDR3 is TGTGCCAGCAGCGTAGCACAGGGGAACACTGAAGCTTTCTTT. V usage is TRBV9 and J usage is TRBJ1-1; D is perhaps TRBD1 (6 bases). The CDR3 totals 14 residues. Germline CDR1 SGDLS, CDR2 YYNGEE. Trimming shortened V by 0 bases and J by 1 base, and 7 bases separated the two germline ends.